Presented here are 23 T cell receptor beta chains from one specimen sequenced in a study of beta chain features in type 1 diabetes. The investigators reverse transcribed all of the isolated RNA, so they sequenced expressed TCRB transcripts. Produced via immunoSEQ multiplex PCR; TCRdb's table is partial and in-frame only. The sample has 250,000 to 300,000 clones; about 8.5% are singletons. Sequenced: central memory CD4+ T cells from blood. These receptor sequences come from a woman under 30 in good health.

The chain links TRBV6-6 to TRBJ2-7; TRBD2 is a possible D gene (5 bases). The V end lost 5 bases, the J end lost 3 bases, and 14 bases lay between the germline ends. CDR1 and CDR2 (germline): MNHNY, SVGAGI (reference sequence). CDR3 length equals 14 residues. This CDR3 reads CASSRGSGNYEQYV. The CDR3 nucleotides read TGTGCCAGCAGTAGAGGGTCGGGCAACTACGAGCAGTACGTC.

This clone was picked up a small number of times. This rearrangement joins TRBV5-1 to TRBJ2-3; D may be TRBD2 (7 bases). This CDR3 is built from 16 residues. Deletions cut 0 bases from V and 3 bases from J, with 14 bases between. Germline V gene sequence: CDR1 SGHRS, CDR2 YFSETQ. CDR3 protein: CASSLVTGGRTDTQYF. CDR3 in DNA: TGCGCCAGCAGCTTGGTGACCGGGGGGCGAACAGATACGCAGTATTTT.

This clone was seen a single time. The chain joins TRBV5-4 to TRBJ2-1; D not resolved. CDR1 is SGHNT, CDR2 YYREEE, per germline (reference sequence). The CDR3 loop spans 17 amino acids. Between the trimmed V and J ends, which lost 5 bases and 0 bases, there was a span of 18 bases. The CDR3 spells CASRRWIGVSSYNEQFF. The CDR3 region has the DNA TGTGCCAGCAGGCGGTGGATCGGCGTTAGCTCCTACAATGAGCAGTTCTTC.

This clone was seen more than once but under ten times. The chain has TRBV9 and TRBJ2-4, with D unresolved. The germline V gene has CDR1 SGDLS and CDR2 YYNGEE. The ends were cut back, 4 bases at V and 15 bases at J, with 17 bases in the middle. CDR3 length: 12 residues. The DNA for the CDR3 is TGTGCCAGCAGCCAAGACTTTTCGTTTTTGTACTTC. The encoded protein is CASSQDFSFLYF.

The table lists this clone with a few counts. The chain carries TRBV6-6 and TRBJ1-6; possibly TRBD1 for D (5 bases). The V end lost 5 bases, the J end lost 10 bases, and 12 bases lay between the germline ends. This CDR3 region has 13 residues. Germline V gene lookup returns CDR1 MNHNY and CDR2 SVGAGI (reference sequence). The CDR3: CASSQGGVSPLHF. The CDR3 coding sequence is TGTGCCAGCAGTCAGGGAGGGGTCTCACCCCTCCACTTT.

The rearrangement joins TRBV18 to TRBJ1-1; D unresolved. The CDR3 extends over 14 amino acids. Germline V gene lookup returns CDR1 KGHSH and CDR2 LQKENI. V lost 9 bases to trimming and J lost 0 bases, with 14 bases between them. CDR3 region: CASQGQTMNTEAFF. The CDR3 DNA reads TGTGCCAGTCAAGGGCAGACCATGAACACTGAAGCTTTCTTT.

CDR3 loop: CASSVSTGPGATDTQYF. DNA of the CDR3: TGTGCCAGCAGCGTCTCGACAGGGCCAGGGGCCACAGATACGCAGTATTTT. The V call is TRBV7-3, the J call TRBJ2-3; 7 nucleotides agree with TRBD1. Germline V lookup: CDR1 SGHTA, CDR2 FQGTGA. V lost 5 bases, J lost 2 bases, and 13 bases stayed unmatched. The CDR3 loop spans 17 amino acids.

This clone was seen more than once but under ten times. CDR3 residues: CASSRGTLNQPQHF. The CDR3 DNA reads TGTGCCAGCAGCCGCGGGACGTTGAATCAGCCCCAGCATTTT. The rearrangement uses TRBV7-2 and TRBJ1-5, with D possibly TRBD1 on 5 matching bases. The V gene's germline CDR1 is SGHTA and CDR2 FQGNSA. This CDR3 comprises 14 residues. Trimming took off 5 bases at V and 4 bases at J, with 12 bases between the two ends.

This clone was picked up a small number of times. The rearrangement uses TRBV19 and TRBJ2-5, with a possible D match to TRBD1 (6 bases). The V end was cut by 9 bases, the J end by 5 bases, with 16 bases between. The CDR3 spans 13 residues. Germline V lookup: CDR1 LNHDA, CDR2 SQIVND (reference sequence). The CDR3 DNA is TGTGCCAGCCACCAAACAGGGACGGAGACCCAGTACTTC. It codes for CASHQTGTETQYF.

This clone was recorded at least ten times. The chain employs TRBV21-1 and TRBJ2-6. TRBV21-1 is a known pseudogene. The CDR3 is made up of 17 amino acids. The CDR3 loop reads CARGEFTGGSGANVLTF. Here the CDR3 DNA reads TGTGCCAGAGGAGAGTTTACAGGAGGCTCTGGGGCCAACGTCCTGACTTTC.

This clone has a count of ten or more. The J gene is TRBJ1-4, the V gene TRBV25-1; 8 bases are shared with TRBD1. The germline gives CDR1 MGHDK, CDR2 SYGVNS. V lost 3 bases, J lost 7 bases, and 7 bases stayed unmatched. The CDR3 sequence is 15 residues long. The CDR3 nucleotides are TGTGCCAGCAGTGACTCCAGGACAGGGCTTGAAAAACTGTTTTTT. Its protein is CASSDSRTGLEKLFF.

The chain couples TRBV9 to TRBJ2-3, with 7 bases aligning to TRBD2. There are 15 residues in the CDR3. Germline V CDR1 and CDR2: SGDLS, YYNGEE. V shed 3 bases and J 2 bases; nucleotides not matched to a gene: 6. DNA for the CDR3: TGTGCCAGCAGCGCAGCGGGGAGGAACACAGATACGCAGTATTTT. As protein: CASSAAGRNTDTQYF.

This clone has just a few counts. V and J are TRBV6-4 and TRBJ2-6, with unresolved D. Germline V gene lookup returns CDR1 MRHNA and CDR2 SNTAGT. The CDR3 sequence is 14 residues long. Trimming removed 5 bases from V and 0 bases from J, with 5 bases in between. Here the CDR3 reads CASSRNSGANVLTF. In nucleotides, the CDR3 is TGTGCCAGCAGTCGGAACTCTGGGGCCAACGTCCTGACTTTC.

In its sample, this clone was seen a few times. The CDR3 region has the DNA TGTGCCAGCAGCCAGGCCGGGACAGCTAACTATGGCTACACCTTC. Its protein product is CASSQAGTANYGYTF. The chain has TRBV4-2 and TRBJ1-2; 7 bases fit TRBD1. The V and J ends lost 3 bases and 0 bases, in that order; junction bases with no gene match: 4. This CDR3 is built from 15 residues. CDR1 is LGHNA and CDR2 is YNFKEQ in the germline V gene.

In its sample, this clone was seen many times. The CDR3 spells CASSSQANTEAFF. CDR3 in DNA: TGCGCCAGCAGCTCCCAGGCGAACACTGAAGCTTTCTTT. The chain is built from TRBV5-1 and TRBJ1-1; no clear D. Germline CDR1 reads SGHRS; CDR2 reads YFSETQ. V lost 3 bases and J lost 1, with 7 bases in between. The CDR3 covers 13 residues. The complete variable domain, with remaining parts taken from reference TRBV5-1 and TRBJ1-1, reads KAGVTQTPRYLIKTRGQQVTLSCSPISGHRSVSWYQQTPGQGLQFLFEYFSETQRNKGNFPGRFSGRQFSNSRSEMNVSTLELGDSALYLCASSSQANTEAFFGQGTRLTVV.

The chain combines TRBV5-1 with TRBJ2-5; D call uncertain. The CDR3 sequence is 13 residues long. Trimming removed 4 bases from V and 4 bases from J, with 11 bases in between. CDR1 is SGHRS, CDR2 YFSETQ, per germline. The CDR3 bases are TGCGCCAGCAGCCGAGGATCTTCAGAGACCCAGTACTTC. It yields the protein CASSRGSSETQYF.

The sample holds a few counts of this clone. The rearrangement uses TRBV29-1 and TRBJ2-3; 8 positions match TRBD1. CDR1 is SQVTM, CDR2 ANQGSEA, per germline. The CDR3 covers 14 residues. The V segment lost 3 bases and the J segment 1 base; nucleotides outside the gene matches: 3. The CDR3 region has the DNA TGCAGCGTTGACGTGACAGGGGGCACAGATACGCAGTATTTT. Protein sequence: CSVDVTGGTDTQYF.

The rearrangement links TRBV30 to TRBJ1-6; 11 bases line up with TRBD1. Germline V gene lookup returns CDR1 GTSNPN and CDR2 SVGIG (reference sequence). The CDR3 extends over 13 amino acids. The J segment lost 8 bases and the V segment lost 4 bases, leaving 1 base of the junction unmatched. CDR3 in amino acids: CAWKGQGDSPLHF. DNA for the CDR3: TGTGCCTGGAAGGGACAGGGGGATTCACCCCTCCACTTT.

Turning to this clone: A much larger clone sits a single nucleotide away, making a read error possible. The chain is built from TRBV2 and TRBJ2-2; 7 bases align to TRBD1. The J segment lost 4 bases and the V segment lost 6 bases, leaving 2 bases of the junction unmatched. This CDR3 is 13 amino acids long. The germline CDR1 and CDR2 sequences are SNHLY and FYNNEI. The CDR3 DNA is TGTGCCAGCAGACAGGGGACCACCGGGGAGCTGTTTTTT. As protein: CASRQGTTGELFF.

The CDR3 DNA is TGTGCCAGCAGCTTAGTAATTTCAGGGGTCGATGAGCAGTTCTTC. Translated, it gives CASSLVISGVDEQFF. The rearrangement joins TRBV7-9 to TRBJ2-1; D might be TRBD1 (6 bases). The germline V gene has CDR1 SEHNR and CDR2 FQNEAQ (reference sequence). This CDR3 spans 15 amino acids. V gave up 1 base and J gave up 8 bases, with 15 bases separating them. Full variable domain (remainder filled in from reference TRBV7-9 and TRBJ2-1): DTGVSQNPRHKITKRGQNVTFRCDPISEHNRLYWYRQTLGQGPEFLTYFQNEAQLEKSRLLSDRFSAERPKGSFSTLEIQRTEQGDSAMYLCASSLVISGVDEQFFGPGTRLTVL.

This clone was recorded a few times. The rearrangement links TRBV18 to TRBJ1-2, with D perhaps matching TRBD1 (5 bases). Germline loops: CDR1 KGHSH, CDR2 LQKENI. The CDR3 runs to 13 residues. With 2 bases removed from V and 8 bases from J, the gap between germline ends came to 12 bases. The CDR3 spells CASSPSGIEGYTF. DNA of the CDR3: TGTGCCAGCTCACCATCAGGGATTGAGGGCTACACCTTC.

This clone was recorded a few times. The rearrangement uses TRBV7-8 and TRBJ2-3; 7 bases map to TRBD1. The CDR3 length is 17 residues. Germline V gene sequence: CDR1 SGHVS, CDR2 FQNEAQ. V lost 0 bases to trimming and J lost 6 bases; unmatched junction nucleotides: 12. The CDR3 sequence is CASSLARGQSRADTQYF. For the CDR3, the DNA is TGTGCCAGCAGCTTAGCCCGGGGACAGAGTAGGGCGGATACGCAGTATTTT. The full variable domain, with the rest looked up from reference TRBV7-8 and TRBJ2-3, is GAGVSQSPRYKVAKRGQDVALRCDPISGHVSLFWYQQALGQGPEFLTYFQNEAQLDKSGLPSDRFFAERPEGSVSTLKIQRTQQEDSAVYLCASSLARGQSRADTQYFGPGTRLTVL.

This chain connects TRBV9 to TRBJ1-1; unclear D gene. This CDR3 has 13 amino acids. Between the trimmed V and J ends, which lost 4 bases and 5 bases, there was a span of 12 bases. The V gene's germline CDR1 is SGDLS and CDR2 YYNGEE. The CDR3 is CASSKGPHTEAFF. DNA of the CDR3: TGTGCCAGCAGCAAGGGTCCCCATACTGAAGCTTTCTTT.